The rows below give T cell receptor beta chains drawn from one sample of a study of OX40 agonist ivuxolimab in advanced cancers. Libraries were prepared by immunoSEQ multiplex PCR; TCRdb keeps only in-frame clonotypes and omits some of them. The data show approximately 70,000 clones, with 80% to 90% seen just once and 2.5% to 3% held by the top ten. The sequenced sample was CD4+ or CD8+ T cells sorted from blood, obtained in a trial of the OX40 agonist ivuxolimab. The receptors stem from an adult with an advanced solid tumor such as melanoma, head and neck, liver or kidney cancer. The conserved cysteine and the conserved F or W are not part of the CDR3 here. Each record gives: D gene, V gene, CDR3 protein. D genes are given only for firm matches.

NA TRBV6-6 ASSYSVNTEAF
NA TRBV6-1 ASSHSPDTQY
NA TRBV5-1 ASSLGAGYNEQF
NA TRBV19 ASPDGSSSYNSPLH
NA TRBV11-3 ASSLTMTQANYGYT
NA TRBV28 ASSLGGARGNTIY
NA TRBV4-3 ASSRQTGNLNSPLH
TRBD1 TRBV6-5 ASSGGDRANYGYT
NA TRBV6-5 ASRGDTGELF
TRBD1 TRBV6-1 ASSSGTGHTGELF
TRBD1 TRBV7-7 ASSNGTGRRHTQY
NA TRBV6-5 ATPSTNTGELF
TRBD2 TRBV6-1 ASSDRLAGGPEDIQY
NA TRBV2 ASSWGEETQY
NA TRBV27 ASRRLELTDTQY
NA TRBV7-3 ASSLTGGWYNEQF
NA TRBV6-1 ASSGDGPGELF
NA TRBV30 AWSVWESGNTIY
TRBD1 TRBV30 AWSAGQGNSPLH
NA TRBV11-2 ASRPNPDSQFSYEQY
TRBD1 TRBV5-8 ASSLGTGDGNTEAF
TRBD1 TRBV11-2 ASSETHRGRAGANVLT
NA TRBV30 AWSEGEGYT
TRBD2 TRBV4-1 ASSQHSGLAASLSTDTQY
NA TRBV10-3 AIRGAMGLGNTIY
TRBD1 TRBV6-6 ASRQTGEDYGYT
NA TRBV28 ASSLRGAPNEKLF
NA TRBV6-4 ASSDGYSYGYT
NA TRBV7-6 ASSLDIGMDTGELF
NA TRBV2 ASRDKTYEQY
TRBD1 TRBV28 ASGFGTGPEAF
NA TRBV11-2 ASSLDPWSPLH
NA TRBV7-6 ASSLVGRGSGDEQY
NA TRBV2 ASSEEVSQY
NA TRBV5-1 ASSPSGGRGGYT
TRBD1 TRBV7-2 ASSSGQVMWSGGYT
TRBD1 TRBV7-2 ASSGAGTGPEQY
TRBD2 TRBV5-1 ASSPNPSGGAYNEQF
TRBD1 TRBV6-1 ASSDTGVYGYT
NA TRBV6-1 ASSESQSSYNSPLH
NA TRBV5-4 ASSLTGSNEQY
TRBD1 TRBV6-1 ASTRDRGSNSPLH
NA TRBV5-1 ASRYDMTGSNSPLH
NA TRBV11-3 ASSLGRVTDTQY
TRBD1 TRBV10-2 ASRGGTGVGQPQH
NA TRBV28 ASSPLEENTEAF
NA TRBV5-4 ASSLDQGTPGNGYT
TRBD2 TRBV13 VPAGGRETQY
TRBD1 TRBV11-2 ASSLSGQGKSPLH
NA TRBV2 ASSERLGGTQY
TRBD1 TRBV7-2 ASSLGGQANEKLF